These 16 T cell receptor beta chains originate from one sample sequenced in a study of control samples from healthy donors and cancer patients. Profiled with immunoSEQ multiplex PCR; TCRdb holds only in-frame clones, not every one. The sample shows 25,000 to 30,000 clones, around nine tenths of them seen only once. The source material was PBMCs. The origin of the receptors is a woman aged 40-49 years with lung cancer.

A single count supports this clone. V is TRBV9 and J is TRBJ2-7; perhaps D is TRBD1 or TRBD2 (6 bases each). Between the trimmed V and J ends, which lost 0 bases and 0 bases, there was a span of 13 bases. The CDR3 length is 16 residues. Germline-derived CDR1 and CDR2 are SGDLS and YYNGEE. CDR3 nucleotide sequence: TGTGCCAGCAGCGTAGGACTAGGACAGAGCTCCTACGAGCAGTACTTC. Translation: CASSVGLGQSSYEQYF.

The chain carries TRBV5-1 and TRBJ2-2; possibly TRBD1 for D (6 bases). Germline lookup yields CDR1 SGHRS and CDR2 YFSETQ. The CDR3 is 17 residues long. The ends were cut back, 2 bases at V and 0 bases at J, with 14 bases in the middle. CDR3 residues: CASSFVPTGANTGELFF. The CDR3 DNA is TGCGCCAGCAGCTTCGTCCCGACAGGAGCGAACACCGGGGAGCTGTTTTTT.

V usage is TRBV4-3 and J usage is TRBJ2-7; a weak D match, TRBD1 (6 bases). From germline, CDR1 is LGHNA and CDR2 YSLEER. V lost 0 bases and J 1 base, leaving 10 bases between the germline ends. The CDR3 totals 15 residues. The CDR3 reads CASSQDLRGSYEQYF. DNA for the CDR3: TGCGCCAGCAGCCAAGATCTTAGGGGGTCCTACGAGCAGTACTTC.

CDR3 DNA: TGTGCCAGCAGCCCCCGCGGAGGAGAGACCCAGTACTTC. Translated: CASSPRGGETQYF. The chain couples TRBV5-6 to TRBJ2-5; a weak D match, TRBD2 (5 bases). Trimming removed 4 bases at V and 4 bases at J, with 11 bases between. The V gene's germline CDR1 is SGHDT and CDR2 YYEEEE. This CDR3 has 13 residues. Filled out from reference TRBV5-6 and TRBJ2-5, the complete variable domain reads DAGVTQSPTHLIKTRGQQVTLRCSPKSGHDTVSWYQQALGQGPQFIFQYYEEEERQRGNFPDRFSGHQFPNYSSELNVNALLLGDSALYLCASSPRGGETQYFGPGTRLLVL.

The rearrangement uses TRBV29-1 and TRBJ1-2, with D possibly matching TRBD1 (5 bases). The CDR3 runs 12 residues. CDR1 is SQVTM and CDR2 is ANQGSEA in the germline V gene. Between the trimmed V and J ends, which lost 7 bases and 1 base, there was a span of 10 bases. The CDR3 here is CSGGEDNYGYTF. In DNA form, the CDR3 reads TGCAGCGGAGGGGAGGATAACTATGGCTACACCTTC.

The chain links TRBV15 to TRBJ2-7; 10 nucleotides line up with TRBD2. Germline V gives CDR1 LNHNV, CDR2 YYDKDF (reference sequence). V was clipped by 5 bases and J by 0 bases; unmatched bases: 4. The CDR3 extends over 15 amino acids. The CDR3 sequence: CATSLGLAVSYEQYF. The CDR3 region has the DNA TGTGCCACCAGCCTCGGACTAGCGGTCTCCTACGAGCAGTACTTC.

The V and J genes are TRBV28 and TRBJ1-1, with D tentatively TRBD1 (6 bases). This CDR3 comprises 14 residues. Germline values: CDR1 MDHEN, CDR2 SYDVKM. Deletions cut 8 bases from V and 7 bases from J, with 20 bases between. The CDR3 here is CASFRTGGLGEAFF. The DNA of the CDR3 is TGTGCCAGCTTTCGAACCGGGGGCTTAGGTGAAGCTTTCTTT.

The V call is TRBV3-1 (or the pseudogene TRBV3-2), the J call TRBJ2-5, with TRBD2 identical over 8 bases. The CDR3 spans 15 residues. CDR1 LGHDT and CDR2 YNNKEL come from the germline V gene (reference sequence). V lost 0 bases and J lost 5; bases outside the gene matches: 5. Here the CDR3 reads CASSQDRGGLETQYF. The CDR3 region has the DNA TGTGCCAGCAGCCAAGATCGGGGGGGTCTGGAGACCCAGTACTTC.

The chain has TRBV19 and TRBJ1-5; TRBD1 matches 7 bases. V gave up 5 bases and J gave up 2 bases; unmatched junction bases: 3. The V gene's germline CDR1 is LNHDA and CDR2 SQIVND (reference sequence). The CDR3 sequence is 14 residues long. CDR3 protein: CASSSTGGNQPQHF. CDR3 in DNA: TGTGCCAGTAGTTCCACAGGGGGCAATCAGCCCCAGCATTTT.

The chain carries TRBV7-2 and TRBJ2-2, with 14 bases fitting TRBD2. The CDR3 spans 19 residues. Per the germline V gene, CDR1 is SGHTA and CDR2 is FQGNSA. Trimming removed 5 bases from V and 5 bases from J; junction bases left unmatched: 13. DNA for the CDR3: TGTGCCAGCAGCCCGGGGACTAGCGGGGGATACCCTGGAACCGGGGAGCTGTTTTTT. Translating gives CASSPGTSGGYPGTGELFF.

The genes are TRBV5-1 and TRBJ1-4; D is perhaps TRBD1 (6 bases). Germline V gene sequence: CDR1 SGHRS, CDR2 YFSETQ. V gave up 0 bases and J gave up 5 bases, with 8 bases separating them. The CDR3 has 14 amino acids. The CDR3 protein is CASSLAQGNEKLFF. CDR3 DNA sequence: TGCGCCAGCAGCTTGGCGCAGGGGAATGAAAAACTGTTTTTT.

The V and J genes are TRBV23-1 and TRBJ2-7, with D possibly matching TRBD1 (6 bases). TRBV23-1 is an open reading frame, and its role is uncertain. V lost 0 bases and J 5 bases, leaving 14 bases between the germline ends. This CDR3 is 15 amino acids long. The CDR3 nucleotides are TGCGCCAGCAGTCAATCCGCAGGGGAAGGGGACGAGCAGTACTTC. It codes for CASSQSAGEGDEQYF.

The chain carries TRBV9 and TRBJ1-1; no definite D call. V lost 0 bases and J 7 bases, leaving 7 bases between the germline ends. Germline V gives CDR1 SGDLS, CDR2 YYNGEE. The CDR3 totals 12 residues. Here the CDR3 reads CASSVEQIEAFF. CDR3 sequence (DNA): TGTGCCAGCAGCGTAGAACAGATTGAAGCTTTCTTT.

This clone was seen once. CDR3 protein: CSASPYTEAFF. As DNA, the CDR3 is TGCAGTGCATCACCCTACACTGAAGCTTTCTTT. The chain carries TRBV20-1 and TRBJ1-1; the D is unclear. The CDR3 runs to 11 residues. Germline V gives CDR1 DFQATT, CDR2 SNEGSKA (reference sequence). V lost 6 bases and J 3 bases, leaving 8 bases between the germline ends.

V usage is TRBV15 and J usage is TRBJ1-2; the match to TRBD1 covers 10 bases. This CDR3 region has 15 residues. Losses at the gene ends were 7 bases for V and 6 bases for J; bases not matched to a gene: 11. Per the germline V gene, CDR1 is LNHNV and CDR2 is YYDKDF (reference sequence). CDR3: CATTFDRGRKNGYTF. The DNA of the CDR3 is TGTGCCACCACCTTCGACAGGGGGCGCAAAAATGGCTACACCTTC.

The chain recombines TRBV6-5 with TRBJ1-1, with D tentatively TRBD1 (5 bases). V was clipped by 8 bases and J by 4 bases, with 17 bases between them. Germline V gene lookup returns CDR1 MNHEY and CDR2 SVGAGI. This CDR3 is built from 14 residues. CDR3 region: CASGKAGGGTEAFF. The CDR3, as DNA: TGTGCCAGCGGCAAAGCGGGGGGTGGCACTGAAGCTTTCTTT.